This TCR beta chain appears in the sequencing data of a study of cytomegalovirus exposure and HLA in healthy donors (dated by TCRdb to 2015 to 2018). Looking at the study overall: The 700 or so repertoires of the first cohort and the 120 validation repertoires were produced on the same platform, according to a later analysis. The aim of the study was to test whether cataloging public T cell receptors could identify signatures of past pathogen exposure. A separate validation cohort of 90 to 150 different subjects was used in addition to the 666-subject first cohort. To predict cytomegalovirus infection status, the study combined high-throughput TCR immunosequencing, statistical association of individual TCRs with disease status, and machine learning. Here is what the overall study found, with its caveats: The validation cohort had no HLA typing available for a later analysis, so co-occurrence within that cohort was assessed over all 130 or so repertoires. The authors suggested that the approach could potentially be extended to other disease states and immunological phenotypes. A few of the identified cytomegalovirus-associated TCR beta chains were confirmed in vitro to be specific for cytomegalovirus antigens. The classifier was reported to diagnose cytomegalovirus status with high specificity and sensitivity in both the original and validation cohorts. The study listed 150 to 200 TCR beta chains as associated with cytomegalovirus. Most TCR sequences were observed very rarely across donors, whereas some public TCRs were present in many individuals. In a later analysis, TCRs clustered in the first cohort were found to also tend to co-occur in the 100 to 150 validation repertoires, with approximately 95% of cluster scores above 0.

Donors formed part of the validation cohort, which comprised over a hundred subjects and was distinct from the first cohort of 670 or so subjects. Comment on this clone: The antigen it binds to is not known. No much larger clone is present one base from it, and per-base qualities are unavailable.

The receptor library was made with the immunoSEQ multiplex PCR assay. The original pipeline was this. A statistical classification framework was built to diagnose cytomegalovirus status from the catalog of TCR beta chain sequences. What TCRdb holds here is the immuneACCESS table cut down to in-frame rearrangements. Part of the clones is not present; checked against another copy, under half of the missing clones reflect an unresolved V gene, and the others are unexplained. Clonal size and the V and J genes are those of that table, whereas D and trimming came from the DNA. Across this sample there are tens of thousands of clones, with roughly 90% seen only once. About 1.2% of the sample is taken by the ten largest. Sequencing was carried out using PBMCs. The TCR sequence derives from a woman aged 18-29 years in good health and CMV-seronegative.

DNA sequence: TGTGCCAGCAGTGAACTCCTGGCGGTCTCTGGAAACACCATATATTTT. Its amino acids are CASSELLAVSGNTIYF. The chain is encoded by TRBV6-1 joined to TRBJ1-3; no D gene is confidently identified. The trim is 2 bases for V and 0 bases for J, with a gap of 11 bases between the germline ends. The germline V gene specifies MNHNS as CDR1 and SASEGT as CDR2. The CDR3 spans 16 residues, from the cysteine through the phenylalanine. Only the CDR3 DNA is retained, 48 bases long and in frame from the first base.